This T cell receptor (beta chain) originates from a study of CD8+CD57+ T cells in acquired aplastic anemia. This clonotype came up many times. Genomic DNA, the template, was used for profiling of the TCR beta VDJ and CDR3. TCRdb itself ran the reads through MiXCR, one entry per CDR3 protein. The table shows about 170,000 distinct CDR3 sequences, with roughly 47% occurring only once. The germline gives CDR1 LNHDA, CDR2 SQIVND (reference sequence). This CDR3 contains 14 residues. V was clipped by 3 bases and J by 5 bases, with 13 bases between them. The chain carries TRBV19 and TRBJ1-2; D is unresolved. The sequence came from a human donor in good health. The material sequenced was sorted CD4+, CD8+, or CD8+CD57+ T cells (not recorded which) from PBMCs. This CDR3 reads CASSIPRTVYGYTF. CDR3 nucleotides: TGTGCCAGTAGTATTCCACGGACGGTGTATGGCTACACCTTC. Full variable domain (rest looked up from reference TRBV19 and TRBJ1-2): DGGITQSPKYLFRKEGQNVTLSCEQNLNHDAMYWYRQDPGQGLRLIYYSQIVNDFQKGDIAEGYSVSREKKESFPLTVTSAQKNPTAFYLCASSIPRTVYGYTFGSGTRLTVV.